This TCR beta chain was identified in a study of preoperative IRX-2 immunotherapy in early breast cancer. Specified treatment: preoperative locoregional IRX-2 cytokine immunotherapy. The CDR3 is made up of 13 amino acids. Deletions cut 0 bases from V and 7 bases from J, with 5 bases between. CDR1 SGHRS and CDR2 YFSETQ come from the germline V gene. This table comes from immunoSEQ multiplex PCR, and its TCRdb copy is limited to in-frame clones, with some not included. This sample carries about 23,000 clones, around 96% of them seen once, and the ten largest clones take roughly 17%. This receptor was identified in a human donor with breast cancer. J is TRBJ1-6 and V is TRBV5-1, with D unresolved. The sequenced sample was tumor tissue, obtained after IRX-2 immunotherapy. CDR3 sequence reads: CASSLGVNSPLHF. CDR3 in DNA: TGCGCCAGCAGCTTGGGCGTGAATTCACCCCTCCACTTT.